The next 13 T cell receptor beta chains were all read from a single sample in a study of T cell clonality in common variable immunodeficiency. TCRdb's copy holds only in-frame clones and misses some; the assay was immunoSEQ multiplex PCR. Singletons are absent from the sample, which has about 52,000 clones. The sample taken for sequencing was peripheral blood mononuclear cells. These receptors were taken from a person aged 18 to 70 in good health.

This clone appeared many times. The DNA ends 3 residues before the CDR3 does, and the rest of the CDR3 is filled in from the germline J gene. The chain uses TRBV2 and TRBJ2-6; unclear D gene. V shed 8 bases and J shed 1 base, with 6 bases lying between them. Germline CDR1 reads SNHLY; CDR2 reads FYNNEI. The CDR3 contains 13 residues. This CDR3 is CASPSSGANVLTF. The sequenced part of the CDR3 DNA is TGTGCCAGCCCCTCGTCTGGGGCCAACGTC.

This clone was found many times. The sequence runs out 3 residues before the end of the CDR3; the remainder is reconstructed from the germline J gene. V and J are TRBV6-8 and TRBJ2-3; a weak D match, TRBD2 (6 bases). Germline lookup yields CDR1 MNHGY and CDR2 SAAAGT. This CDR3 contains 14 residues. Deletions cut 8 bases from V and 6 bases from J, with 18 bases between. The CDR3 DNA, read in part, is TGTGCCAGCCTAACGGCGGCGGGGCCCGATACG. It specifies CASLTAAGPDT. The entire CDR3 sequence reads CASLTAAGPDTQYF.

This clone was detected ten times or more. The read terminates 3 residues ahead of where the CDR3 ends, so the germline J gene completes it. The chain carries TRBV19 and TRBJ2-1, with 7 bases lining up with TRBD2. J lost 5 bases, V lost 6 bases, and 10 bases had no gene match. There are 15 residues in the CDR3. Looked up from germline, CDR1 is LNHDA and CDR2 is SQIVND (reference sequence). CDR3 sequence reads: CASRRSLAENNEQFF. The sequenced part of the CDR3 DNA is TGTGCCAGTAGGAGGAGTCTAGCGGAGAACAATGAG.

This clone occurred a few times. The CDR3 is cut off 3 residues early in the read; its end comes from the germline J gene. The V call is TRBV7-9, the J call TRBJ2-1, with D possibly matching TRBD1 (5 bases). The CDR3 extends over 13 amino acids. V lost 1 base to trimming and J lost 5 bases, with 6 bases between them. CDR1 is SEHNR and CDR2 is FQNEAQ in the germline V gene (reference sequence). This chain's CDR3 is CASSLEQDNEQFF. The CDR3 DNA, read in part, is TGTGCCAGCAGCTTAGAACAGGACAATGAG.

At least ten counts were recorded for this clone. The read falls 3 residues short of the CDR3 end, and the missing part is taken from the germline J gene. The chain uses TRBV30 and TRBJ1-2; D unresolved. V lost 2 bases to trimming and J lost 6 bases, with 22 bases between them. This CDR3 spans 16 amino acids. Germline CDR1 GTSNPN, CDR2 SVGIG (reference sequence). The sequenced part of the CDR3 DNA is TGTGCCTGGAGTAGAAATAATCGACCGAAAGGGCATGGC. Residues: CAWSRNNRPKGHG. The complete CDR3 protein is CAWSRNNRPKGHGYTF.

In this sample, this clone turned up many times. The CDR3 end is not reached by the read, which stops 3 residues before it; the germline J gene fills it in. The V gene is TRBV30, the J gene TRBJ2-2; D not resolved. Germline assignment: CDR1 GTSNPN and CDR2 SVGIG (reference sequence). The CDR3 runs 14 residues. Incomplete CDR3 DNA: TGTGCCTGGACCCCATTTGCAACTAATGAAAAG. As protein: CAWTPFATNEK. The entire CDR3 protein reads CAWTPFATNEKLFF. The full variable domain, in which reference TRBV30 and TRBJ2-2 provide the parts outside the CDR3, is SQTIHQWPATLVQPVGSPLSLECTVEGTSNPNLYWYRQAAGRGLQLLFYSVGIGQISSEVPQNLSASRPQDRQFILSSKKLLLSDSGFYLCAWTPFATNEKLFFGEGSRLTVL.

Many counts were recorded for this clone. The read halts 3 residues ahead of the CDR3 end, with the missing end drawn from the germline J gene. This chain connects TRBV5-1 to TRBJ1-3; possibly TRBD1 for D (5 bases). The germline V gene has CDR1 SGHRS and CDR2 YFSETQ. The CDR3 runs to 14 residues. V was pared by 2 bases and J by 4 bases, with 10 bases between. Partial CDR3 DNA: TGCGCCAGCAGCTTACGGGGGTCAGGAAACACC. Amino acids: CASSLRGSGNT. From start to end, the CDR3 is CASSLRGSGNTIYF.

This clone occurred many times. The read finishes 3 residues shy of the CDR3 end, and the germline J gene is used to complete it. The V call is TRBV5-1, the J call TRBJ2-2; 9 positions match TRBD1. The CDR3 spans 16 residues. Germline assignment: CDR1 SGHRS and CDR2 YFSETQ. The V segment lost 4 bases and the J segment 6 bases; nucleotides outside the gene matches: 10. The CDR3 protein is CASSPGTGFKAGELFF. CDR3 bases read: TGCGCCAGCAGCCCCGGGACAGGGTTTAAAGCCGGGGAG.

This clone was picked up many times. Read data end 3 residues before the CDR3 end; the end is taken from the germline J gene. V usage is TRBV6-2 or TRBV6-3 and J usage is TRBJ2-1, with 10 bases lining up with TRBD1. The CDR3 spans 15 residues. Germline loops: CDR1 MNHEY, CDR2 SVGEGT. The junction had 9 bases not matched to a gene; V was cut back by 6 bases and J by 7 bases. The CDR3 DNA, read in part, is TGTGCCAGCAGCACCGGGACAGGGGCGGGGAATGAG. Protein sequence: CASSTGTGAGNE. From start to end, the CDR3 is CASSTGTGAGNEQFF.

This clone was seen repeatedly, ten times or more. The read is 3 residues too short to cover the CDR3 end, so that end is filled in from the germline J gene. The chain employs TRBV14 and TRBJ2-1; 7 bases map to TRBD1. The V and J ends lost 1 base and 9 bases, in that order; junction bases with no gene match: 3. Looked up from germline, CDR1 is SGHDN and CDR2 is FVKESK. The CDR3 is 13 amino acids. The chain's CDR3 is CASSQGDRLEQFF. CDR3 DNA (partial): TGTGCCAGCAGCCAAGGGGACAGACTTGAG.

In this sample, this clone turned up many times. CDR3 loop: CASSLNGGGASSYEQYF. Incomplete CDR3 DNA: TGCGCCAGCAGCTTGAACGGAGGCGGGGCCAGCTCCTACGAG. The chain uses TRBV5-1 and TRBJ2-7; possible D gene TRBD2, 6 bases. The read terminates 3 residues before the CDR3 end, so the remaining end is supplied by the germline J gene. The CDR3 is made up of 17 amino acids. The V end was cut by 1 base, the J end by 0 bases, with 17 bases between. CDR1 SGHRS and CDR2 YFSETQ come from the germline V gene.

This clone has ten or more counts. The read ends 3 residues early relative to the CDR3; the germline J gene fills the gap. The chain carries TRBV7-9 and TRBJ2-2, with TRBD1 matching over 8 bases. Germline V gene lookup returns CDR1 SEHNR and CDR2 FQNEAQ (reference sequence). The CDR3 has 14 amino acids. Incomplete CDR3 DNA: TGTGCCAGCAGCTTAGTGGGGACAGGTGAAAAG. Its protein is CASSLVGTGEK. The complete CDR3 reads CASSLVGTGEKLFF.

This clone was recorded many times. The read falls 3 residues short of the CDR3 end, and the missing part is taken from the germline J gene. V is TRBV10-3 and J is TRBJ2-3, with 7 bases aligning to TRBD1. The CDR3 is 14 residues long. Germline CDR1 is ENHRY and CDR2 is SYGVKD. CDR3 loop: CAISSTGDGETQYF. The covered CDR3 bases are TGTGCCATCAGTAGTACAGGGGATGGGGAGACG.